The 18 T cell receptor beta chains reported below all come from one sample, sequenced in a study of cytomegalovirus exposure and HLA in healthy donors (TCRdb year 2017). Preparation of the library involved the immunoSEQ multiplex PCR assay. Held by TCRdb, this immuneACCESS table contains in-frame sequences only and omits some clones. Under half of the omission traces to an unresolved V gene where checked; the cause of the rest is unknown. The sample yields fewer than 150,000 clones; 80% to 90% were counted once. Of the sample, 6.5% to 8.5% is held by the ten largest clones. Sequencing used PBMCs. The source of these receptors is a woman between 18 and 30 years old in good health and CMV-seropositive.

The chain links TRBV6-5 to TRBJ1-4; the D is unclear. V lost 6 bases to trimming and J lost 3 bases, with 11 bases between them. Germline assignment: CDR1 MNHEY and CDR2 SVGAGI. The CDR3 length is 14 residues. As DNA, the CDR3 is TGTGCCAGCAGGCAGGTTCCATCTAATGAAAAACTGTTTTTT. Protein: CASRQVPSNEKLFF.

This clone showed up just once. The V call is TRBV27, the J call TRBJ2-7, with TRBD1 matching 9 bases. The J segment lost 3 bases and the V segment lost 6 bases, leaving 3 bases of the junction unmatched. The CDR3 length is 13 residues. Per germline, CDR1 MNHEY and CDR2 SMNVEV (reference sequence). The CDR3 protein is CASSTGGGYEQYF. In DNA form, the CDR3 reads TGTGCCAGCAGCACAGGGGGCGGCTACGAGCAGTACTTC.

The rearrangement joins TRBV28 to TRBJ2-4; D is undetermined. The V end lost 4 bases, the J end lost 8 bases, and 12 bases lay between the germline ends. The germline gives CDR1 MDHEN, CDR2 SYDVKM. This CDR3 contains 13 residues. CDR3 sequence reads: CASSSLRIYIQYF. CDR3 DNA sequence: TGTGCCAGCAGTTCCCTGAGAATATACATTCAGTACTTC.

V usage is TRBV5-1 and J usage is TRBJ2-1; D not resolved. The germline CDR1 and CDR2 sequences are SGHRS and YFSETQ. Deletions cut 0 bases from V and 8 bases from J, with 6 bases between. This CDR3 spans 12 amino acids. DNA of the CDR3: TGCGCCAGCAGCTTGGAATTCGATGAGCAGTTCTTC. Amino acid sequence: CASSLEFDEQFF. Together with reference TRBV5-1 and TRBJ2-1, the CDR3 gives the full variable domain: KAGVTQTPRYLIKTRGQQVTLSCSPISGHRSVSWYQQTPGQGLQFLFEYFSETQRNKGNFPGRFSGRQFSNSRSEMNVSTLELGDSALYLCASSLEFDEQFFGPGTRLTVL.

The gene calls are TRBV28 and TRBJ2-3; TRBD1 is a possible D gene (5 bases). The V end lost 6 bases, the J end lost 0 bases, and 13 bases lay between the germline ends. Germline CDR1 reads MDHEN; CDR2 reads SYDVKM. The CDR3 covers 15 residues. The CDR3 bases are TGTGCCAGCAGGGCGACAGTTACTAGCACAGATACGCAGTATTTT. Translation gives CASRATVTSTDTQYF.

This rearrangement joins TRBV5-1 to TRBJ2-5; 10 bases agree with TRBD2. Germline-derived CDR1 and CDR2 are SGHRS and YFSETQ. The CDR3 extends over 14 amino acids. V trimming: 4 bases; J trimming: 5 bases; junction bases outside the gene matches: 5. CDR3 protein: CASSRDSGRETQYF. The CDR3 DNA reads TGCGCCAGCAGCCGAGATAGCGGGAGGGAGACCCAGTACTTC.

The chain couples TRBV27 to TRBJ1-5; TRBD1 matches at 7 bases. The V gene end was trimmed by 6 bases and the J gene end by 2 bases; junction bases not matched to a gene: 13. CDR1 is MNHEY and CDR2 is SMNVEV in the germline V gene (reference sequence). The CDR3 is 17 residues long. CDR3 in amino acids: CASSRQPLTGRNQPQHF. The CDR3, as DNA: TGTGCCAGCAGCAGACAACCGTTGACAGGGCGCAATCAGCCCCAGCATTTT.

The chain combines TRBV18 with TRBJ2-7, with 10 bases that match TRBD1. The CDR3 has 17 residues. From germline, CDR1 is KGHSH and CDR2 LQKENI. The junction had 11 bases not matched to a gene; V was cut back by 6 bases and J by 0 bases. The CDR3 loop is CASSLKGGQGSSYEQYF. CDR3 DNA sequence: TGTGCCAGCTCTCTAAAAGGGGGACAGGGGAGCTCCTACGAGCAGTACTTC.

This sequence joins TRBV28 and TRBJ2-6; TRBD1 agrees at 11 bases. Looked up from germline, CDR1 is MDHEN and CDR2 is SYDVKM. The CDR3 spans 19 residues. V lost 4 bases, J lost 3 bases, and 11 bases stayed unmatched. The DNA for the CDR3 is TGTGCCAGCAGTTCCCCCGGGACAGGGGGTTTCTTTGGGGCCAACGTCCTGACTTTC. Residues: CASSSPGTGGFFGANVLTF.

The genes are TRBV6-5 and TRBJ1-1; TRBD1 matches 9 bases. The V gene's germline CDR1 is MNHEY and CDR2 SVGAGI. The CDR3 is 13 amino acids. Trimming removed 4 bases from V and 8 bases from J; junction bases left unmatched: 5. The DNA of the CDR3 is TGTGCCAGCAGTTCGCCCGGGACAGGGGAAGCTTTCTTT. Protein sequence: CASSSPGTGEAFF.

The chain joins TRBV5-4 to TRBJ1-6, with 9 bases aligning to TRBD1. The CDR3 length is 19 residues. V dropped 4 bases and J dropped 3; count of bases not matched to a gene: 14. The germline CDR1 and CDR2 sequences are SGHNT and YYREEE (reference sequence). Here the CDR3 reads CASSRGQGSSPIYNSPLHF. Written as DNA, the CDR3 is TGTGCCAGCAGCAGAGGACAGGGGTCTTCTCCTATCTATAATTCACCCCTCCACTTT.

This chain uses TRBV6-6 with TRBJ2-4, with 7 bases aligning to TRBD2. The ends lost 6 bases at V and 8 bases at J; junction bases unmatched: 13. This CDR3 spans 15 amino acids. Looked up from germline, CDR1 is MNHNY and CDR2 is SVGAGI (reference sequence). Here the CDR3 DNA reads TGTGCCAGCAGCTCCCCTGCGGGAGCGACGGACATTCAGTACTTC. It is translated as CASSSPAGATDIQYF.

This sequence joins TRBV10-3 and TRBJ2-7; D is possibly TRBD1 (5 bases). Germline CDR1 and CDR2: ENHRY and SYGVKD. V lost 4 bases and J 3 bases, leaving 10 bases between the germline ends. CDR3 length equals 13 residues. The CDR3 DNA follows: TGTGCCATCAGTGGTCCAGGGATCTACGAGCAGTACTTC. Translation: CAISGPGIYEQYF.

The chain carries TRBV5-4 and TRBJ1-1; TRBD1 is a possible D gene (5 bases). Looked up from germline, CDR1 is SGHNT and CDR2 is YYREEE (reference sequence). The CDR3 loop spans 14 amino acids. Trimming stripped 6 bases from V and 1 base from J, with 13 bases between. CDR3 sequence: CASTLRGGNTEAFF. Written as DNA, the CDR3 is TGTGCCAGCACCCTTCGCGGGGGGAACACTGAAGCTTTCTTT. Variable domain in full (rest from reference TRBV5-4 and TRBJ1-1): ETGVTQSPTHLIKTRGQQVTLRCSSQSGHNTVSWYQQALGQGPQFIFQYYREEENGRGNFPPRFSGLQFPNYSSELNVNALELDDSALYLCASTLRGGNTEAFFGQGTRLTVV.

The rearrangement uses TRBV14 and TRBJ2-7, with 9 bases matching TRBD1. The CDR3 sequence is 15 residues long. CDR1 is SGHDN and CDR2 is FVKESK in the germline V gene. The trim removed 4 bases at V and 4 bases at J, leaving 8 bases unmatched. CDR3 residues: CASSPSDRGSYEQYF. The DNA for the CDR3 is TGTGCCAGCAGCCCGTCAGACAGGGGGAGTTACGAGCAGTACTTC. Based on the CDR3 plus reference TRBV14 and TRBJ2-7, the full variable domain is EAGVTQFPSHSVIEKGQTVTLRCDPISGHDNLYWYRRVMGKEIKFLLHFVKESKQDESGMPNNRFLAERTGGTYSTLKVQPAELEDSGVYFCASSPSDRGSYEQYFGPGTRLTVT.

V and J are TRBV13 and TRBJ2-5; TRBD1 is a possible D gene (6 bases). The germline V and J ends were trimmed by 4 bases and 0 bases, with 9 bases remaining between them. CDR1 is PRHDT and CDR2 is FYEKMQ in the germline V gene (reference sequence). This CDR3 is built from 14 residues. In nucleotides, the CDR3 is TGTGCCAGCAGCTCCACAGGGTACCAAGAGACCCAGTACTTC. This translates into CASSSTGYQETQYF. The variable domain in full, completed from reference TRBV13 and TRBJ2-5, reads AAGVIQSPRHLIKEKRETATLKCYPIPRHDTVYWYQQGPGQDPQFLISFYEKMQSDKGSIPDRFSAQQFSDYHSELNMSSLELGDSALYFCASSSTGYQETQYFGPGTRLLVL.

The CDR3 sequence is CASSEQRDQPQHF. The CDR3 DNA follows: TGTGCCAGCAGTGAACAGCGTGATCAGCCCCAGCATTTT. This rearrangement joins TRBV6-1 to TRBJ1-5, with D unclear. Trimming pared 2 bases from V and 5 bases from J, leaving 7 bases between. CDR1 is MNHNS, CDR2 SASEGT, per germline. CDR3 length equals 13 residues.

The chain is built from TRBV7-2 and TRBJ2-7, with 9 bases matching TRBD1. V shed 6 bases and J 3 bases; nucleotides not matched to a gene: 6. CDR3 size: 14 residues. The germline CDR1 and CDR2 sequences are SGHTA and FQGNSA. In nucleotides, the CDR3 is TGTGCCAGCAGTTCCGGGACAGGGATCTACGAGCAGTACTTC. Translated, it gives CASSSGTGIYEQYF.